Each of the 12 T cell receptor beta chains below was sequenced from the same sample in a study of graft-versus-host responses after intestinal transplantation (dated by TCRdb to the early 2020s). The sample's time point label, in plain terms: cells obtained before transplantation from donor or recipient. The library was made by the immunoSEQ multiplex PCR assay. Here the immuneACCESS table is served through TCRdb, limited to in-frame sequences with V and J called. Missing clones are a known gap in these copies; in checked studies unresolved V genes cover under half, and the rest lacks a known reason. The sample table shows about 120,000 clones, and 85% to 95% are seen once. More than 2.5% of the sample is in the top ten clones. These receptors lack a known antigen. The input for sequencing was unstimulated CD8+ T cells sorted from spleen or lymph node cells, taken before intestinal transplant. The receptor source for this set is a human donor who received an intestinal transplant.

This clone was counted once. The chain couples TRBV27 to TRBJ2-1; D not certain. Per germline, CDR1 MNHEY and CDR2 SMNVEV (reference sequence). The CDR3 has 13 residues. Trimming took off 2 bases at V and 3 bases at J, with 5 bases between the two ends. The CDR3 DNA is TGTGCCAGCAGTTTAGAAGTCTACAATGAGCAGTTCTTC. This gives the protein CASSLEVYNEQFF.

This chain connects TRBV7-8 to TRBJ1-2; D call uncertain. V dropped 1 base and J dropped 3 bases, with 3 bases sitting between them. The CDR3 is made up of 12 amino acids. Per the germline V gene, CDR1 is SGHVS and CDR2 is FQNEAQ. In DNA form, the CDR3 reads TGTGCCAGCAGCTTAGGCGACTATGGCTACACCTTC. Encoded protein: CASSLGDYGYTF.

The V gene is TRBV4-3, the J gene TRBJ2-1, with 10 bases identical to TRBD2. The CDR3 covers 17 residues. Germline loops: CDR1 LGHNA, CDR2 YSLEER. V was clipped by 0 bases and J by 7 bases; unmatched bases: 9. In DNA, the CDR3 is TGCGCCAGCAGCCAAGATCTAGCTAGCGGGGGCTTAAATGAGCAGTTCTTC. This translates into CASSQDLASGGLNEQFF.

This rearrangement joins TRBV6-5 to TRBJ2-7, with D perhaps matching TRBD1 (5 bases). CDR1 and CDR2 from the germline V gene are MNHEY and SVGAGI. This CDR3 comprises 14 residues. V dropped 0 bases and J dropped 7 bases, with 13 bases sitting between them. The CDR3 sequence: CASSYSQGWQEQYF. DNA of the CDR3: TGTGCCAGCAGTTACTCCCAGGGATGGCAAGAGCAGTACTTC.

The chain links TRBV7-8 to TRBJ2-5; 7 bases are shared with TRBD1. The CDR3 is 15 amino acids. The germline V gene encodes CDR1 SGHVS and CDR2 FQNEAQ. Trimming took 5 bases from V and 2 from J; bases not matched to a gene: 8. CDR3 coding DNA: TGTGCCAGCAGCCGCTACCTGGGACAGCAAGAGACCCAGTACTTC. As protein: CASSRYLGQQETQYF.

This chain joins TRBV7-9 and TRBJ1-1, with TRBD1 matching 8 bases. There are 15 residues in the CDR3. The ends lost 4 bases at V and 5 bases at J; junction bases unmatched: 9. Per the germline V gene, CDR1 is SEHNR and CDR2 is FQNEAQ (reference sequence). The CDR3 coding sequence is TGTGCCAGCAGCTCCTTCACCACAGGGGGTACTGAAGCTTTCTTT. Protein product: CASSSFTTGGTEAFF.

V usage is TRBV4-3 and J usage is TRBJ1-4; 9 bases are shared with TRBD1. Per the germline V gene, CDR1 is LGHNA and CDR2 is YSLEER. The CDR3 totals 17 residues. J was trimmed by 8 bases and V by 3 bases; bases with no gene match: 13. CDR3 in DNA: TGCGCCAGCAGCCACCTACTCCGGGACAGGGTTGGCGAAAAACTGTTTTTT. Its protein is CASSHLLRDRVGEKLFF.

The chain joins TRBV27 to TRBJ2-1; 10 positions agree with TRBD2. Germline CDR1 is MNHEY and CDR2 is SMNVEV (reference sequence). J was trimmed by 9 bases and V by 2 bases; bases with no gene match: 10. The CDR3 consists of 16 residues. CDR3 amino acids: CASSLASSGSILEQFF. The CDR3 DNA sequence: TGTGCCAGCAGTTTAGCTTCTAGCGGGAGTATTCTTGAGCAGTTCTTC.

The V and J genes are TRBV4-1 and TRBJ2-1; possibly TRBD2 for D (6 bases). Germline V gives CDR1 MGHRA, CDR2 YSYEKL. Trimming left V 4 bases short and J 6 bases short, with 13 bases between. This CDR3 comprises 14 residues. CDR3: CASSPRLDLNEQFF. The CDR3 DNA reads TGCGCCAGCAGCCCGCGACTAGATCTCAATGAGCAGTTCTTC.

The genes are TRBV5-4 and TRBJ1-4, with 9 bases that match TRBD1. The CDR3 extends over 13 amino acids. Unmatched junction bases numbered 6, after V lost 8 bases and J lost 7 bases. CDR1 is SGHNT and CDR2 is YYREEE in the germline V gene (reference sequence). The CDR3 DNA reads as TGTGCCAGGCCCGGGACAGGGCTTGAAAAACTGTTTTTT. The encoded protein is CARPGTGLEKLFF.

This chain uses TRBV6-1 with TRBJ2-7, with no clear D. Germline loops: CDR1 MNHNS, CDR2 SASEGT. Trimming pared 2 bases from V and 1 base from J, leaving 9 bases between. The CDR3 is made up of 14 amino acids. The CDR3 DNA reads as TGTGCCAGCAGTGAATATCAGAGTTCCTACGAGCAGTACTTC. Protein: CASSEYQSSYEQYF.

The CDR3 here is CASSPSSYEQYF. CDR3 nucleotides: TGTGCCAGCAGTCCAAGCTCCTACGAGCAGTACTTC. This chain links TRBV28 with TRBJ2-5; no clear D gene. The J call could be wrong; TRBJ2-7 is a better fit for the DNA end. CDR1 and CDR2 (germline): MDHEN, SYDVKM. The CDR3 loop spans 12 amino acids.